This note documents a single T cell receptor beta chain sequence. Its antigen is currently unknown. The read finishes 3 residues shy of the CDR3 end, and the germline J gene is used to complete it. Germline assignment: CDR1 LNHDA and CDR2 SQIVND (reference sequence). This CDR3 is 13 amino acids long. This sample is part of a study of T cells in women clearing cervical HPV infection. Study context: Controls were women whose single incident HPV16 infection cleared within 12 months without precancer or cancer.

Assay used: immunoSEQ multiplex PCR; TCRdb lists only in-frame clones, some missing. This listing includes under 45,000 clones. The study's findings and limits: Each sample's T-cell count was unknown, possibly confounding richness. Repertoire richness, not evenness, was significantly elevated in CIN3+ cases versus controls. Timing of associations relative to infection is unclear; T-cell subsets were not isolated.

Sample: blood buffy coat. The gene calls are TRBV19 and TRBJ2-4; 7 bases agree with TRBD1. This clonotype originated in a woman between 18 and 69 years old with a cervical HPV16 infection that either progressed to CIN3+ or cleared (not recorded which). The CDR3 reads CASIRGSGYGQYF. The sequenced part of the CDR3 DNA is TGTGCCAGTATCAGGGGGAGCGGCTATGGT.